Listed below are T cell receptor beta chains from one sample, sequenced in a study of OX40 agonist ivuxolimab in advanced cancers. The method was immunoSEQ multiplex PCR; TCRdb's version includes in-frame clones alone and lacks a portion of them. The repertoire has 70,000 or so clones, 82% of them found once; the top ten carry roughly a tenth. This specimen was CD4+ or CD8+ T cells sorted from blood, taken in a trial of the OX40 agonist ivuxolimab. The receptor source for this set is an adult with an advanced solid tumor such as melanoma, head and neck, liver or kidney cancer. Each CDR3 is given without its conserved first and last residue. Size is omitted from some rows. Given values are once, few, many or a class for expanded clones.

j_call: TRBJ2-3
clone_size: once
v_call: TRBV11-2
cdr3_aa: ASRPTGLAPNTQY

j_call: TRBJ2-6
clone_size: -
v_call: TRBV11-2
cdr3_aa: ASSPRTQAFSGANVLT

j_call: TRBJ1-5
clone_size: few
v_call: TRBV6-6
cdr3_aa: ASSGGREGVQPQH

j_call: TRBJ1-5
clone_size: -
v_call: TRBV7-2
cdr3_aa: ASSLVGQVNQPQH

j_call: TRBJ1-6
clone_size: -
v_call: TRBV27
cdr3_aa: ASSPRPITLGSPLH

j_call: TRBJ2-2
clone_size: -
v_call: TRBV7-9
cdr3_aa: ASSTGQGMGTGELF

j_call: TRBJ2-4
clone_size: -
v_call: TRBV5-1
cdr3_aa: ASSSPGQGFRGGNIQY

j_call: TRBJ1-1
clone_size: once
v_call: TRBV9
cdr3_aa: ASSVEDLRTGDTEAF

j_call: TRBJ2-7
clone_size: -
v_call: TRBV7-6
cdr3_aa: ASSLEPGDEQY

j_call: TRBJ2-1
clone_size: -
v_call: TRBV11-2
cdr3_aa: ASSSGLAASF

j_call: TRBJ1-2
clone_size: -
v_call: TRBV30
cdr3_aa: AWNAGVGDYGYT

j_call: TRBJ2-1
clone_size: -
v_call: TRBV5-1
cdr3_aa: ASSWGTSGNEQF

j_call: TRBJ2-3
clone_size: few
v_call: TRBV7-2
cdr3_aa: ASSPGLAGLGQY

j_call: TRBJ2-7
clone_size: few
v_call: TRBV6-1
cdr3_aa: ASSEVRDEQY

j_call: TRBJ2-7
clone_size: -
v_call: TRBV5-6
cdr3_aa: ASSFGSDLVGQY

j_call: TRBJ1-6
clone_size: -
v_call: TRBV11-2
cdr3_aa: ASSLAWRNSPLH

j_call: TRBJ2-3
clone_size: -
v_call: TRBV2
cdr3_aa: ASSETRPY

j_call: TRBJ2-1
clone_size: -
v_call: TRBV6-4
cdr3_aa: ASSDFSSGNEQF

j_call: TRBJ2-3
clone_size: -
v_call: TRBV2
cdr3_aa: ASSEARQGETY

j_call: TRBJ1-1
clone_size: -
v_call: TRBV12-5
cdr3_aa: ASGRDLVNTEAF

j_call: TRBJ1-1
clone_size: -
v_call: TRBV5-1
cdr3_aa: ASSLSGFLAEAF

j_call: TRBJ2-3
clone_size: -
v_call: TRBV7-9
cdr3_aa: ASSPGT

j_call: TRBJ1-5
clone_size: -
v_call: TRBV6-1
cdr3_aa: ASSPDDTGNQPQH

j_call: TRBJ2-2
clone_size: -
v_call: TRBV11-1
cdr3_aa: ASSLQGAMAGELF

j_call: TRBJ2-1
clone_size: -
v_call: TRBV28
cdr3_aa: ASSYTGAQF

j_call: TRBJ1-6
clone_size: -
v_call: TRBV6-5
cdr3_aa: ASSYEGGYNSPLH

j_call: TRBJ2-3
clone_size: -
v_call: TRBV28
cdr3_aa: ASSLQVPPDTQY

j_call: TRBJ1-5
clone_size: -
v_call: TRBV2
cdr3_aa: ASSDDFSQPQH

j_call: TRBJ1-6
clone_size: once
v_call: TRBV15
cdr3_aa: ATPTIGRFETSYNSPLH

j_call: TRBJ2-5
clone_size: -
v_call: TRBV5-4
cdr3_aa: ASSLAGQSQETQY

j_call: TRBJ1-5
clone_size: -
v_call: TRBV2
cdr3_aa: ASSEDRGQPQH

j_call: TRBJ2-7
clone_size: -
v_call: TRBV27
cdr3_aa: ASSLRGTGAYEQY

j_call: TRBJ2-2
clone_size: -
v_call: TRBV27
cdr3_aa: ASSLWDSGTGELF

j_call: TRBJ1-2
clone_size: once
v_call: TRBV2
cdr3_aa: ASSDTPPGSAGYT

j_call: TRBJ2-1
clone_size: -
v_call: TRBV28
cdr3_aa: ASSRTGGSYNEQF

j_call: TRBJ2-1
clone_size: -
v_call: TRBV30
cdr3_aa: AWSSGLFNEQF

j_call: TRBJ1-2
clone_size: -
v_call: TRBV19
cdr3_aa: ASSIIRDTNYGYT

j_call: TRBJ2-5
clone_size: -
v_call: TRBV7-2
cdr3_aa: ASSLALRVETQY

j_call: TRBJ1-5
clone_size: -
v_call: TRBV18
cdr3_aa: ASSPRGGERNQPQH

j_call: TRBJ2-5
clone_size: -
v_call: TRBV5-4
cdr3_aa: ASSSKSGSQETQY

j_call: TRBJ1-4
clone_size: -
v_call: TRBV5-6
cdr3_aa: ASSLWPNEKLF

j_call: TRBJ2-3
clone_size: -
v_call: TRBV6-5
cdr3_aa: ASRSVASTDTQY

j_call: TRBJ2-3
clone_size: -
v_call: TRBV2
cdr3_aa: ATEDRATDTQY

j_call: TRBJ1-6
clone_size: once
v_call: TRBV6-5
cdr3_aa: ASTAMTGLNSPLH

j_call: TRBJ2-4
clone_size: -
v_call: TRBV15
cdr3_aa: ATSRDLGDRAKNIQY

j_call: TRBJ1-4
clone_size: -
v_call: TRBV7-8
cdr3_aa: ASSPLGSPVWDGLF

j_call: TRBJ1-4
clone_size: -
v_call: TRBV29-1
cdr3_aa: SVEGTTNEKLF

j_call: TRBJ2-1
clone_size: -
v_call: TRBV25-1
cdr3_aa: ASRDGGRNEQF

j_call: TRBJ1-2
clone_size: once
v_call: TRBV27
cdr3_aa: ASSSPGQFWGYT

j_call: TRBJ1-4
clone_size: few
v_call: TRBV15
cdr3_aa: ATSRDRPGATNEKLF